Shown below are 10 T cell receptor beta chains from a single sample sequenced in a study of blood T cell repertoires in COVID-19. Clones were sequenced by immunoSEQ multiplex PCR, and TCRdb holds only the in-frame ones, with some missing. The sample lists about 180,000 clones; about 85% were seen once. Sequenced input: PBMCs or T cells enriched from blood (not recorded which). Receptors originate from a middle-aged man who had recovered from COVID-19.

V gene TRBV14 combines with J gene TRBJ2-7, with TRBD2 identical over 12 bases. V dropped 4 bases and J dropped 4; count of bases not matched to a gene: 2. There are 14 residues in the CDR3. Germline V gene lookup returns CDR1 SGHDN and CDR2 FVKESK. Here the CDR3 reads CASSPGLAGYEQYF. CDR3 coding DNA: TGTGCCAGCAGCCCAGGACTAGCGGGATACGAGCAGTACTTC.

This chain joins TRBV2 and TRBJ2-7, with 13 positions matching TRBD2. Germline lookup yields CDR1 SNHLY and CDR2 FYNNEI. V was pared by 5 bases and J by 1 base, with 11 bases of the junction left unmatched. CDR3 length equals 18 residues. The CDR3 is CASSRRPGTSGVSYEQYF. The CDR3 nucleotides are TGTGCCAGCAGTCGCAGACCCGGGACTAGCGGGGTATCCTACGAGCAGTACTTC.

The V gene is TRBV2, the J gene TRBJ2-2; TRBD1 matches 8 bases. V was pared by 9 bases and J by 1 base, with 7 bases of the junction left unmatched. Germline-derived CDR1 and CDR2 are SNHLY and FYNNEI. The CDR3 consists of 15 residues. The DNA for the CDR3 is TGTGCCAGGGGGGGACAGGACCTGAACACCGGGGAGCTGTTTTTT. It yields the protein CARGGQDLNTGELFF.

This clone is a singleton in its sample. This chain connects TRBV2 to TRBJ2-2; D is uncertain. The CDR3 totals 16 residues. V was pared by 0 bases and J by 6 bases, with 14 bases between. Germline V gene lookup returns CDR1 SNHLY and CDR2 FYNNEI. CDR3 sequence: CASSEALQSAAGELFF. The CDR3 DNA sequence: TGTGCCAGCAGTGAAGCGCTTCAAAGCGCGGCCGGGGAGCTGTTTTTT.

This chain links TRBV4-1 with TRBJ2-3; TRBD2 matches 12 bases. Germline V gene sequence: CDR1 MGHRA, CDR2 YSYEKL. The V gene end was trimmed by 8 bases and the J gene end by 10 bases; junction bases not matched to a gene: 10. The CDR3 extends over 14 amino acids. This chain's CDR3 is CASGLAGGQYAQYF. The CDR3 DNA reads TGCGCCAGCGGGCTAGCGGGGGGGCAATATGCGCAGTATTTT.

V and J are TRBV19 and TRBJ1-1; the match to TRBD1 covers 10 bases. The CDR3 is 15 amino acids. The V gene end was trimmed by 5 bases and the J gene end by 4 bases; junction bases not matched to a gene: 7. Germline CDR1 is LNHDA and CDR2 is SQIVND (reference sequence). For the CDR3, the DNA is TGTGCCAGTAGTTCAGGGGGACAGGGGAGCACTGAAGCTTTCTTT. Protein sequence: CASSSGGQGSTEAFF.

The chain recombines TRBV11-3 with TRBJ2-2; possible D gene TRBD1, 6 bases. The CDR3 covers 15 residues. The V end lost 1 base, the J end lost 3 bases, and 9 bases lay between the germline ends. Germline values: CDR1 SGHNT, CDR2 YENEEA. The CDR3 spells CASSLGRGYTGELFF. Written as DNA, the CDR3 is TGTGCCAGCAGCTTAGGCAGGGGATACACCGGGGAGCTGTTTTTT. The variable domain in full, completed from reference TRBV11-3 and TRBJ2-2, reads EAGVVQSPRYKIIEKKQPVAFWCNPISGHNTLYWYLQNLGQGPELLIRYENEEAVDDSQLPKDRFSAERLKGVDSTLKIQPAELGDSAVYLCASSLGRGYTGELFFGEGSRLTVL.

V is TRBV18 and J is TRBJ1-6, with 9 bases aligning to TRBD1. Germline values: CDR1 KGHSH, CDR2 LQKENI. CDR3 length equals 15 residues. Trimming removed 6 bases from V and 7 bases from J; junction bases left unmatched: 7. This CDR3 reads CASSPDRGMNSPLHF. The DNA for the CDR3 is TGTGCCAGCTCCCCAGACAGGGGGATGAATTCACCCCTCCACTTT.

This chain links TRBV19 with TRBJ1-1, with 12 nucleotides matching TRBD1. The length of the CDR3 is 15 residues. Trimming took 5 bases from V and 8 from J; bases not matched to a gene: 9. Germline V lookup: CDR1 LNHDA, CDR2 SQIVND (reference sequence). The CDR3 DNA reads as TGTGCCAGTAGTCTCGAACCCGGGACAGGGGGCGAAGCTTTCTTT. It yields the protein CASSLEPGTGGEAFF.

V is TRBV30 and J is TRBJ1-1; no firm D call. Germline CDR1 is GTSNPN and CDR2 is SVGIG (reference sequence). Trimming removed 4 bases at V and 1 base at J, with 13 bases between. CDR3 length equals 14 residues. CDR3 bases: TGTGCCTGGACCCTTGGGCGGGGGAACACTGAAGCTTTCTTT. This codes for CAWTLGRGNTEAFF.